This TCR beta chain is from a study of T-cell reconstitution after alpha-beta-depleted transplantation in children. Findings and caveats of the study: Reportedly, alpha-beta T cells present about two months post-transplant originated from several hundred expanded clones of graft origin. Some patients' high day-60 TCRbeta diversity was traced to surviving recipient T cells and thymic progenitors.

Preparation of the TCRbeta library used unique molecular identifiers. One entry per CDR3 protein results from TCRdb running MiXCR on the PCR reads. This table holds tens of thousands of distinct CDR3 sequences, 44% found once. Concerning this clonotype itself: Its antigen remains unidentified.

V was pared by 2 bases and J by 2 bases, with 10 bases between. The CDR3 covers 14 residues. The germline V gene encodes CDR1 SGHDT and CDR2 YYEEEE. The clonotype originates from a male patient younger than 18 who had a stem cell transplant for acute lymphoblastic leukemia, so the T cells may come from the graft donor. The genes are TRBV5-6 and TRBJ1-2; D gene unclear. Sample: PBMCs, mostly from graft donor cells, taken 360 days after TCRalphabeta/CD19-depleted stem cell transplant. CDR3 in DNA: TGTGCCAGCAGCTTCGAAGGTATCAACTATGGCTACACCTTC. Protein sequence: CASSFEGINYGYTF.